This T cell receptor (beta chain) was recorded in a study of blood T cell repertoires in COVID-19. On the study more broadly: Acute-phase and convalescent COVID-19 samples originated in the United States, Italy and Spain.

Per the authors' pipeline: Reference gene primer amplification gave estimated nucleated cell counts. Method: immunoSEQ multiplex PCR; TCRdb's copy keeps in-frame clones and lacks some. V and J calls and clone size are given by that table; D and trimming were obtained from the DNA. The sample consists of roughly 290,000 clones, 70% to 90% of them appearing once. The CDR3 contains 15 residues. Trimming removed 3 bases from V and 3 bases from J; junction bases left unmatched: 4. Looked up from germline, CDR1 is KGHDR and CDR2 is SFDVKD. Participants spanned ages about 18 to 89 years and resided in about two dozen US areas.

This chain uses TRBV24-1 with TRBJ2-7; 10 bases are shared with TRBD1. Sequences were obtained from PBMCs or T cells enriched from blood (not recorded which). The receptor was derived from a young man who had recovered from COVID-19. CDR3 in amino acids: CATSDPGQGNYEQYF. The CDR3 DNA sequence: TGTGCCACCAGTGATCCGGGACAGGGGAACTACGAGCAGTACTTC.